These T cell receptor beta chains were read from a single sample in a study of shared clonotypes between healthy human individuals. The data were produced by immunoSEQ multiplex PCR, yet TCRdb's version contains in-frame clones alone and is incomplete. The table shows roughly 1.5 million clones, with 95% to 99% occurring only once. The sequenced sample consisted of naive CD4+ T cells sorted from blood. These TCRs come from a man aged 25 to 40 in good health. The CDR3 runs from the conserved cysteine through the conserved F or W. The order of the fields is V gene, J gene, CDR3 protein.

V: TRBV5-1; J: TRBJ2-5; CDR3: CASSLAQGEGDQYF
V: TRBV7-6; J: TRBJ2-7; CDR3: CASSLARQANYEQYF
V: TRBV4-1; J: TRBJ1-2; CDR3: CASSPTGNYGYTF
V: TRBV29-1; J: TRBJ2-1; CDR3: CSATPGLAGTEQFF
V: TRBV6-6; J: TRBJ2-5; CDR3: CASSYGLAGRETQYF
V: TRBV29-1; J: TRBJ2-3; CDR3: CSVPGTSTDTQYF
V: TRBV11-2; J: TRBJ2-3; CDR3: CASSLDWVSSTDTQYF
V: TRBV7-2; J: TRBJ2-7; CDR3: CASSTRQGRPYEQYF
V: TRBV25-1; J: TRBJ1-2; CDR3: CASSEPEGLFGYTF
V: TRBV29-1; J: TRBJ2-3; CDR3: CSSDVGGSSTDTQYF
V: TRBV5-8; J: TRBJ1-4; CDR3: CASSYGTGGKSEKLFF
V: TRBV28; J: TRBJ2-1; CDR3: CASSLLAGATYNEQFF
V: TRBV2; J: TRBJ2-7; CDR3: CAIQGTFEQYF
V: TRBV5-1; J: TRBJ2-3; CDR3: CASSLVGTDTQYF
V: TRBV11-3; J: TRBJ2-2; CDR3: CASSLAGRGTGELFF
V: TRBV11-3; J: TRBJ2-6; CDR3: CASSLGDNPSGANVLTF
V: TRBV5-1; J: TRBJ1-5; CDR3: CASSLSPGVNQPQHF
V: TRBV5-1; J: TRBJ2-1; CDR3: CASSHRQGLSSYNEQFF
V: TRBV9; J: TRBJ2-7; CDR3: CASSVGRDGSYEQYF
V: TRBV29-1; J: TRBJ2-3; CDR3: CSGPVSSTDTQYF
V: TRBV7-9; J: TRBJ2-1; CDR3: CASSSLRMTSGVYNEQFF
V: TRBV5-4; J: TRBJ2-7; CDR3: CASSPKEGLFYEQYF
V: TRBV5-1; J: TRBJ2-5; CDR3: CASSLDSPETQYF
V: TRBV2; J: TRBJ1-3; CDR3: CASSVFGQLSSGNTIYF
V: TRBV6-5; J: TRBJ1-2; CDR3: CASCPRGRDSDGYTF
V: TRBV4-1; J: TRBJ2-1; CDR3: CASSQDFGEQFF
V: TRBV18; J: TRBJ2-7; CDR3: CASSPTDSSYEQYF
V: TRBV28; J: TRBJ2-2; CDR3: CASSVSYTGELFF
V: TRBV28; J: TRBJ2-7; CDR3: CASSSPTRRYF